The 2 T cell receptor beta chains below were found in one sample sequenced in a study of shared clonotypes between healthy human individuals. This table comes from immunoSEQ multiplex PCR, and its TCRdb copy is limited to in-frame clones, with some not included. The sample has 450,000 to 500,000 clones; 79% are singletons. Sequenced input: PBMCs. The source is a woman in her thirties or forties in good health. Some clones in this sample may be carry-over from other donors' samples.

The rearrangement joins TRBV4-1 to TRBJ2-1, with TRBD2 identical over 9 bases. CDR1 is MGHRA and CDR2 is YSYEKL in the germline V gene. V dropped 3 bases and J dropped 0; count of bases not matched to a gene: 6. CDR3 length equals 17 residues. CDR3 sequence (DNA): TGCGCCAGCAGCCAGCGGGAGGGGCAAGGCTCCTACAATGAGCAGTTCTTC. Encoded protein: CASSQREGQGSYNEQFF.

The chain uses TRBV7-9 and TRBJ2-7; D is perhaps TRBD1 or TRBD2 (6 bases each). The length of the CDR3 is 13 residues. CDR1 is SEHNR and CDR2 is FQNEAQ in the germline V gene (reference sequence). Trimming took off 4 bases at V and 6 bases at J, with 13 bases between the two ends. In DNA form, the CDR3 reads TGTGCCAGCAGCTATTTACAGGGAGGCGAGCAGTACTTC. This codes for CASSYLQGGEQYF.